This T cell receptor beta chain was sequenced for a study of cytomegalovirus exposure and HLA in healthy donors (TCRdb year 2017). For the wider study: According to a later analysis, one platform produced both the 100 to 150 validation repertoires and the 666 repertoires of the first cohort. To predict cytomegalovirus infection status, the study combined high-throughput TCR immunosequencing, statistical association of individual TCRs with disease status, and machine learning. In addition to the first cohort of 666 subjects, a separate validation cohort of 100 to 150 different subjects was used. The study was designed to test whether signatures of past pathogen exposure could be identified by cataloging public T cell receptors.

The library was obtained by the immunoSEQ multiplex PCR assay. Concerning the study's data processing: A statistical classification framework was built for diagnosing cytomegalovirus status from the catalog of TCR beta chain sequences. Imported from immuneACCESS, the table was reduced by TCRdb to in-frame sequences with V and J called. These copies leave out some clones; in studies compared against another copy, an unresolved V gene accounts for under half, and the cause of the remainder is not known. That table gives V, J and clone size, and the DNA gave D and trimming. The sample table lists roughly 77,000 clones, 90% to 95% of them with a count of one. Around 0.69% of the sample lies in the top ten. Comment on this clone: Its antigen is still unknown. No base-level quality is on record; no much larger clone is a single base apart.

Results and caveats for the whole study, not just this receptor: The authors suggested that the approach could potentially be generalized to other disease states and immunological phenotypes. Across donors, most TCR sequences were observed very rarely, whereas some public TCRs were present in many individuals. A total of some 180 TCR beta chains were listed by the study as associated with cytomegalovirus. In both the original and validation cohorts, the classifier was reported to diagnose cytomegalovirus status with high specificity and sensitivity. The validation cohort had no HLA typing available for a later analysis, so co-occurrence within that cohort was assessed over all 110 or so repertoires. Of the cluster scores, 94% were above 0 in a later analysis, which found that TCRs clustered in the first cohort also tended to co-occur in the 95 to 150 validation repertoires. Three of the identified cytomegalovirus-associated TCR beta chains were confirmed in vitro to be specific for cytomegalovirus antigens.

The germline ends are 17 bases apart after V is trimmed by 10 bases and J by 8 bases. Counted from cysteine to phenylalanine, this CDR3 has 13 amino acids. CDR3 DNA is the only sequence kept; it has 39 bases, read in frame from the first base. CDR1 and CDR2 were assigned from the germline V gene (reference sequence) as LNHDA and SQIVND. Separate from the approximately 730-subject first cohort, the validation cohort of more than 90 subjects was the group to which the donors belonged. This chain joins TRBV19 to TRBJ1-4; TRBD1 is a possible D gene, resting on 6 matching bases. This receptor was identified in a woman under 30 in good health and CMV-seronegative. Sequencing was done on a sample of PBMCs. The CDR3 sequence is CATSLGAEEKLFF. The sequenced DNA is TGTGCCACCAGTCTGGGGGCCGAGGAAAAACTGTTTTTT.